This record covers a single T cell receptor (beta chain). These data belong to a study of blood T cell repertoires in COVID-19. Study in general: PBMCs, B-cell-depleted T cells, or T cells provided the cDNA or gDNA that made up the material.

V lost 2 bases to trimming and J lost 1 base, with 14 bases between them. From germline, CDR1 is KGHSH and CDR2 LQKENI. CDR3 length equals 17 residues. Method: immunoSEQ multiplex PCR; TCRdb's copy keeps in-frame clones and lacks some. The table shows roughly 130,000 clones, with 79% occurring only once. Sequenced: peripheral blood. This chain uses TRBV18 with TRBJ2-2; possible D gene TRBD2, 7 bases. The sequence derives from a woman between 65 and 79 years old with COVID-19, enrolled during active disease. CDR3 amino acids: CASSPSRGARNTGELFF. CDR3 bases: TGTGCCAGCTCACCAAGTCGGGGGGCGAGGAACACCGGGGAGCTGTTTTTT.